Below are 10 T cell receptor beta chains sequenced from a single sample in a study of yellow fever vaccine responses in identical twins. MiXCR, applied by TCRdb to the RT-PCR reads, yields one record per CDR3 protein. This sample yields 18,000 or so distinct CDR3 sequences, of which roughly two thirds are seen a single time; about 8.4% belongs to the top ten. Sequenced material: T cells from blood (PBMCs), unsorted or a sorted subset (not recorded which), taken before or after yellow fever vaccination (not recorded which). Receptors were obtained from a young woman who received the yellow fever vaccine.

Notes on this clonotype: The germline gene is not matched at one end of the junction; a read error may be the cause. The rearrangement joins TRBV10-3 to TRBJ1-2; D is uncertain. CDR3 size: 13 residues. Germline loops: CDR1 ENHRY, CDR2 SYGVKD. The CDR3 DNA is TGTGCCATCAGTGACAGGCCTAATTATGGCTACACCTTC. It codes for CAISDRPNYGYTF.

This clonotype turned up a few times. DNA of the CDR3: TGCGCCAGCAGAGGAAGTGGCGGTGGAAACACCATATATTTT. Its translation: CASRGSGGGNTIYF. This chain uses TRBV23-1 with TRBJ1-3; D unresolved. TRBV23-1 is reported as an ORF; its role is uncertain. Trimming stripped 6 bases from V and 3 bases from J, with 12 bases between. The CDR3 is made up of 14 amino acids.

This clonotype was seen a single time. The chain uses TRBV12-3 or TRBV12-4 and TRBJ2-1; D remains unclear. The CDR3 is 12 amino acids. The ends were cut back, 8 bases at V and 3 bases at J, with 8 bases in the middle. CDR3 nucleotide sequence: TGTGCCAGCGCCGTGGGCTACAATGAGCAGTTCTTC. Translation gives CASAVGYNEQFF.

This clonotype was seen a single time. The chain recombines TRBV5-1 with TRBJ1-1; TRBD1 might be the D (6 bases). V was trimmed by 4 bases and J by 5 bases, leaving 15 bases between them. The CDR3 covers 14 residues. From germline, CDR1 is SGHRS and CDR2 YFSETQ. The CDR3 coding sequence is TGCGCCAGCAGCCGCCTGGGGGCTGGGACTGAAGCTTTCTTT. It is translated as CASSRLGAGTEAFF.

The rearrangement links TRBV7-3 to TRBJ2-5, with TRBD2 matching 7 bases. V lost 5 bases to trimming and J lost 4 bases; unmatched junction nucleotides: 10. From germline, CDR1 is SGHTA and CDR2 FQGTGA. CDR3 length equals 15 residues. In nucleotides, the CDR3 is TGTGCCAGCAGCCCGAGCGGGACTGCCAGAGAGACCCAGTACTTC. Protein sequence: CASSPSGTARETQYF. Drawing the rest from reference TRBV7-3 and TRBJ2-5, the complete variable domain is GAGVSQTPSNKVTEKGKYVELRCDPISGHTALYWYRQSLGQGPEFLIYFQGTGAADDSGLPNDRFFAVRPEGSVSTLKIQRTERGDSAVYLCASSPSGTARETQYFGPGTRLLVL.

This clonotype showed up just once. The genes are TRBV9 and TRBJ2-1; TRBD2 agrees at 14 bases. The germline gives CDR1 SGDLS, CDR2 YYNGEE. The CDR3 is made up of 15 amino acids. Germline trimming cut 3 bases from V and 9 bases from J; bases unmatched to any gene: 5. This chain's CDR3 is CASSGGLAGGSEQFF. CDR3 DNA: TGTGCCAGCAGCGGCGGACTAGCGGGAGGTAGTGAGCAGTTCTTC.

This clonotype appeared once. The CDR3 ends on some other residue instead of the conserved phenylalanine or tryptophan, so this is likely a read error. This chain joins TRBV12-3 or TRBV12-4 and TRBJ2-7; TRBD2 agrees at 7 bases. J lost 2 bases, V lost 6 bases, and 10 bases had no gene match. This CDR3 comprises 15 residues. Here the CDR3 reads CASRHGAGDAYEQYL. Written as DNA, the CDR3 is TGTGCCAGCAGGCATGGCGCGGGAGACGCCTACGAGCAGTACCTC.

This chain uses TRBV12-3 or TRBV12-4 with TRBJ1-5; no clear D. There are 14 residues in the CDR3. V was clipped by 8 bases and J by 5 bases, with 16 bases between them. The CDR3 DNA is TGTGCCAGCGAGGGTGGCAATGCGTATCAGCCCCAGCATTTT. Its protein is CASEGGNAYQPQHF.

The J gene is TRBJ1-1, the V gene TRBV5-6; TRBD1 matches 7 bases. V shed 3 bases and J 0 bases; nucleotides not matched to a gene: 2. The CDR3 spans 14 residues. Germline CDR1 and CDR2: SGHDT and YYEEEE. Written as DNA, the CDR3 is TGTGCCAGCAGCTGGGGACAGCTGAACACTGAAGCTTTCTTT. Translated, it gives CASSWGQLNTEAFF.

This chain links TRBV5-1 with TRBJ1-5, with TRBD1 as a possible D gene (5 bases). The CDR3 length is 14 residues. The V gene's germline CDR1 is SGHRS and CDR2 YFSETQ. The V gene lost 5 bases and the J gene lost 6 bases, with 15 bases spanning the gap. The chain's CDR3 is CASRLDRGGQPQHF. CDR3 nucleotide sequence: TGCGCCAGCAGATTAGACAGAGGCGGTCAGCCCCAGCATTTT.